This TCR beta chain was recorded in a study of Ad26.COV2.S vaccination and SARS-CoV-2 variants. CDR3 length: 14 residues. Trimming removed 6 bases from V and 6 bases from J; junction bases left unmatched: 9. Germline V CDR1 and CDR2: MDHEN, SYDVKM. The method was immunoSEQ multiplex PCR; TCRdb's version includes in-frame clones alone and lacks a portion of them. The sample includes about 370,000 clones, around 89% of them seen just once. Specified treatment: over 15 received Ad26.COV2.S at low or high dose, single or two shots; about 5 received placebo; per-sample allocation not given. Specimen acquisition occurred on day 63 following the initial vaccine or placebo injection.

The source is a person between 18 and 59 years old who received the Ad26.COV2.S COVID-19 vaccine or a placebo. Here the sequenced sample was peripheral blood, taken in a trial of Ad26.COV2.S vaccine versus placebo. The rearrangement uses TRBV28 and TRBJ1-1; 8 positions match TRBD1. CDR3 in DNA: TGTGCCAGCAGCCAACCTGACAGGGGAGCTGAAGCTTTCTTT. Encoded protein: CASSQPDRGAEAFF.